This T cell receptor (beta chain) was obtained from a study of technical replicates of blood from several donors. Germline assignment: CDR1 SGHNT and CDR2 YENEEA. The CDR3 has 13 residues. Method: immunoSEQ multiplex PCR; TCRdb's copy keeps in-frame clones and lacks some. The sample yields about 56,000 clones, about 93% seen once. A note on this clone: Compared with germline, one end of the junction differs, possibly owing to a read error.

This TCR was sampled from a human donor in good health. Some clones in this sample may be carry-over from other donors' samples. The sequenced sample was PBMCs. This rearrangement joins TRBV11-3 to TRBJ1-1; no clear D gene. CDR3 in DNA: TGTGCCAGCAGCATAGATACCGGAGGTGAAGCTTTCTTT. This translates into CASSIDTGGEAFF.